Presented here are 20 T cell receptor beta chains from one specimen sequenced in a study of T cell therapy after organ transplantation. The assay was immunoSEQ multiplex PCR, and TCRdb's table has in-frame clones only and misses some. This sample has about 20,000 clones, with 84% found just once. Time point of the sample: 20-29 weeks after completion of therapy. The antigens these receptors bind are not known. The source material was CD8+ T cells from blood, sampled after autologous CMV-specific T cell therapy. The origin of the receptors is a human patient who had received a solid organ transplant and had CMV disease. The T cells may come from the graft donor.

Within the sample, this clone is medium-sized. V gene TRBV5-6 combines with J gene TRBJ1-2, with 9 bases fitting TRBD1. The trim removed 2 bases at V and 4 bases at J, leaving 3 bases unmatched. Germline CDR1 SGHDT, CDR2 YYEEEE. This CDR3 spans 14 amino acids. CDR3 in amino acids: CASSFGTGLYGYTF. The CDR3 nucleotides are TGTGCCAGCAGCTTCGGGACAGGGCTCTATGGCTACACCTTC.

The chain recombines TRBV6-5 with TRBJ1-1, with D uncertain. V lost 3 bases to trimming and J lost 1 base, with 12 bases between them. Per germline, CDR1 MNHEY and CDR2 SVGAGI. This CDR3 has 15 amino acids. Here the CDR3 DNA reads TGTGCCAGCAGTTATGGCGGCAGGTCGAACACTGAAGCTTTCTTT. Residues: CASSYGGRSNTEAFF.

This chain uses TRBV11-2 with TRBJ2-7, with D unresolved. V lost 7 bases and J 5 bases, leaving 15 bases between the germline ends. Per the germline V gene, CDR1 is SGHAT and CDR2 is FQNNGV. CDR3 length: 13 residues. DNA of the CDR3: TGTGCCAGCACCCAAACGGTCCGGGACGAGCAGTACTTC. Translated: CASTQTVRDEQYF.

This clone counts as medium-sized. The gene calls are TRBV6-4 and TRBJ2-3; 16 bases match TRBD2. Germline-derived CDR1 and CDR2 are MRHNA and SNTAGT. After removal of 2 bases from V and 4 bases from J, the junction contained 0 bases not matched to a gene. This CDR3 is built from 16 residues. CDR3 in amino acids: CASSDGTSGGADTQYF. The CDR3, as DNA: TGTGCCAGCAGTGACGGGACTAGCGGGGGGGCAGATACGCAGTATTTT.

This sequence joins TRBV7-9 and TRBJ2-7; no reliable D call. Germline values: CDR1 SEHNR, CDR2 FQNEAQ (reference sequence). The V gene lost 5 bases and the J gene lost 7 bases, with 9 bases spanning the gap. The CDR3 has 11 residues. CDR3 residues: CASSQLSEQYF. CDR3 DNA sequence: TGTGCCAGCAGCCAGCTTTCGGAGCAGTACTTC.

The CDR3 DNA is TGTGCCAGCAGCTTAGGGCTCCAAGAGACCCAGTACTTC. As protein: CASSLGLQETQYF. The V and J genes are TRBV7-8 and TRBJ2-5; D gene unclear. The CDR3 has 13 residues. Germline values: CDR1 SGHVS, CDR2 FQNEAQ. Deletions cut 1 base from V and 1 base from J, with 4 bases between.

The chain uses TRBV6-5 and TRBJ1-1; D is unclear. The CDR3 is 13 amino acids. CDR1 and CDR2 (germline): MNHEY, SVGAGI. Trimming removed 0 bases at V and 11 bases at J, with 13 bases between. The CDR3 sequence: CASSYSTTAGAFF. CDR3 coding DNA: TGTGCCAGCAGTTACTCGACAACGGCCGGCGCTTTCTTT.

This clone was seen more than once but under ten times. The V and J genes are TRBV21-1 and TRBJ2-5; the D segment call TRBD2 is taken from the table without a DNA check. TRBV21-1 is described as a pseudogene. The CDR3 is 14 amino acids. The CDR3 sequence is CASSKEREGETQYF. The CDR3 DNA reads TGTGCCAGCAGCAAGGAGAGGGAGGGGGAGACCCAGTACTTC.

The DNA for the CDR3 is TGCGCCAGCAGCCAAGAATCCGTATTGGGTGAGCAGTTCTTC. This gives the protein CASSQESVLGEQFF. The rearrangement links TRBV4-3 to TRBJ2-1; D not certain. Germline lookup yields CDR1 LGHNA and CDR2 YSLEER. V was clipped by 0 bases and J by 9 bases, with 12 bases between them. The CDR3 contains 14 residues.

By sample share, this clone is medium-sized. The chain employs TRBV28 and TRBJ1-3, with D tentatively TRBD1 (5 bases). CDR1 is MDHEN and CDR2 is SYDVKM in the germline V gene. The length of the CDR3 is 13 residues. Trimming shortened V by 5 bases and J by 6 bases, and 11 bases separated the two germline ends. The CDR3 sequence is CASSPGPVNTIYF. The CDR3 DNA reads TGTGCCAGCAGTCCGGGACCGGTAAACACCATATATTTT.

This clone was seen a few times. The V call is TRBV29-1, the J call TRBJ1-1; 7 positions match TRBD1. Unmatched junction bases numbered 2, after V lost 0 bases and J lost 4 bases. Germline values: CDR1 SQVTM, CDR2 ANQGSEA. The CDR3 runs 13 residues. The CDR3 region has the DNA TGCAGCGTTGAAGACAGGGGGAGCACTGAAGCTTTCTTT. It codes for CSVEDRGSTEAFF.

The V call is TRBV7-6, the J call TRBJ1-2; 7 bases are a match to TRBD1. The ends lost 5 bases at V and 4 bases at J; junction bases unmatched: 4. The length of the CDR3 is 13 residues. Germline CDR1 and CDR2: SGHVS and FNYEAQ. This CDR3 reads CASSATGFYGYTF. CDR3 DNA sequence: TGTGCCAGCAGCGCGACAGGGTTCTATGGCTACACCTTC.

By sample fraction, this clone is medium-sized (0.01 to 0.1%). The chain is built from TRBV6-5 and TRBJ2-3, with unresolved D. The CDR3 spans 13 residues. Per the germline V gene, CDR1 is MNHEY and CDR2 is SVGAGI. Trimming pared 2 bases from V and 2 bases from J, leaving 5 bases between. Written as DNA, the CDR3 is TGTGCCAGCAGTTACAGGGTCACAGATACGCAGTATTTT. This codes for CASSYRVTDTQYF.

V usage is TRBV9 and J usage is TRBJ2-2, with 9 bases matching TRBD1. V lost 2 bases to trimming and J lost 0 bases; unmatched junction nucleotides: 5. Germline V gene sequence: CDR1 SGDLS, CDR2 YYNGEE. The CDR3 covers 17 residues. CDR3 coding DNA: TGTGCCAGCAGCGTTTTCCGGGACAGGGCGAACACCGGGGAGCTGTTTTTT. Translated, it gives CASSVFRDRANTGELFF.

The rearrangement links TRBV19 to TRBJ1-2, with unresolved D. Between the trimmed V and J ends, which lost 2 bases and 3 bases, there was a span of 13 bases. Germline values: CDR1 LNHDA, CDR2 SQIVND (reference sequence). The CDR3 is 15 residues long. This chain's CDR3 is CASSISSQRYYGYTF. Here the CDR3 DNA reads TGTGCCAGTAGTATAAGTTCACAGCGTTACTATGGCTACACCTTC.

In its sample, this clone was seen once. V usage is TRBV7-9 and J usage is TRBJ2-3; tentative D call: TRBD2 (5 bases). CDR3 length: 16 amino acids. Germline-derived CDR1 and CDR2 are SEHNR and FQNEAQ (reference sequence). Trimming pared 5 bases from V and 3 bases from J, leaving 18 bases between. The CDR3 nucleotides are TGTGCCAGCAGCCTCATAACCGACTATAGAACAGATACGCAGTATTTT. It translates to CASSLITDYRTDTQYF.

This sequence joins TRBV10-3 and TRBJ1-5; TRBD1 matches 8 bases. V was clipped by 6 bases and J by 0 bases; unmatched bases: 4. Germline loops: CDR1 ENHRY, CDR2 SYGVKD. The CDR3 contains 15 residues. CDR3 sequence (DNA): TGTGCCATCAGGGACAGGGCCGATAGCAATCAGCCCCAGCATTTT. This encodes CAIRDRADSNQPQHF.

The V gene is TRBV4-2, the J gene TRBJ2-7; TRBD1 agrees at 7 bases. The J segment lost 2 bases and the V segment lost 1 base, leaving 5 bases of the junction unmatched. The CDR3 is 15 amino acids. CDR1 is LGHNA, CDR2 YNFKEQ, per germline. CDR3 nucleotides: TGTGCCAGCAGCCAAGCCGGGACAGAGGCCTACGAGCAGTACTTC. Translated: CASSQAGTEAYEQYF.

DNA of the CDR3: TGTGCCACCAGCAGAGCTAGCGGGAGTCAGTACGAGCAGTACTTC. This gives the protein CATSRASGSQYEQYF. The rearrangement links TRBV15 to TRBJ2-7, with TRBD2 matching 10 bases. Per the germline V gene, CDR1 is LNHNV and CDR2 is YYDKDF (reference sequence). Trimming at V came to 1 base and at J to 4 bases, leaving 4 bases not matched to a gene. The CDR3 length is 15 residues.

Only one count was recorded for this clone. The rearrangement joins TRBV13 to TRBJ2-3; D is undetermined. The V and J ends lost 1 base and 2 bases respectively, with 10 bases between them. The CDR3 loop spans 15 amino acids. Germline V gene lookup returns CDR1 PRHDT and CDR2 FYEKMQ (reference sequence). The chain's CDR3 is CASSLDLSYTDTQYF. In DNA form, the CDR3 reads TGTGCCAGCAGCTTAGACCTATCCTACACAGATACGCAGTATTTT.